This T cell receptor (beta chain) comes out of a study of cytomegalovirus exposure and HLA in healthy donors. Study-level information: In a previous analysis, approximately 110 million unique TCR beta sequences were found from some 180 million T cells.

Amplification used 60 Vbeta primers and 13 Jbeta primers. Libraries were prepared by immunoSEQ multiplex PCR; TCRdb keeps only in-frame clonotypes and omits some of them. The repertoire consists of roughly 120,000 clones, with around 77% occurring once and the leading ten covering roughly 6%. CDR3 length: 12 residues. The germline V and J ends were trimmed by 10 bases and 6 bases, with 15 bases remaining between them. In germline, CDR1 is MDHEN, CDR2 SYDVKM. This chain connects TRBV28 to TRBJ1-2, with D unresolved. Sequenced sample: PBMCs. This TCR was recovered from a man younger than 30 in good health and CMV-seropositive. CDR3 DNA: TGTGCCACCTCGTCTCGGTCCCATGGCTACACCTTC. The encoded protein is CATSSRSHGYTF.